A selection of T cell receptor beta chains follows, all from one sample in a study of T cell changes during pregnancy in multiple sclerosis. Some clones are missing from TCRdb's copy, which holds only in-frame ones; the method was immunoSEQ multiplex PCR. Counted here are about 64,000 clones, just under 95% occurring once; the ten biggest clones make up 1.4%. Sequencing was performed on peripheral blood, taken in the second trimester of pregnancy. The receptors were sampled from a female donor with multiple sclerosis, enrolled in a pregnancy study. CDR3s include the opening cysteine and the closing phenylalanine or tryptophan. D genes are given only for firm matches. Only part of the rows carry a size: once, few, many, or a class if the clone is expanded.

size | D | J | V | CDR3 | DNA
- | - | TRBJ1-1 | TRBV27 | CASSFGPRTEAFF | TGTGCCAGCAGTTTTGGGCCGCGCACTGAAGCTTTCTTT
- | - | TRBJ1-2 | TRBV28 | CASRPTNSGNYGYTF | TGTGCCAGCAGACCTACCAACAGTGGAAACTATGGCTACACCTTC
- | - | TRBJ2-7 | TRBV7-2 | CASSWESSYEQYF | TGTGCCAGCAGCTGGGAGAGCTCCTACGAGCAGTACTTC
once | - | TRBJ1-2 | TRBV2 | CASRATPSGRGYTF | TGTGCCAGCAGAGCCACCCCGTCTGGTCGGGGCTACACCTTC
- | - | TRBJ2-7 | TRBV19 | CASSTPDSPREQYF | TGTGCCAGTAGTACCCCGGACTCACCCCGCGAGCAGTACTTC
- | - | TRBJ2-2 | TRBV25-1 | CASTVGQGYSGELFF | TGTGCCAGCACGGTCGGGCAGGGTTATAGCGGGGAGCTGTTTTTT
- | - | TRBJ1-2 | TRBV4-1 | CASSQVSGKHYGYTF | TGCGCCAGCAGCCAAGTAAGCGGGAAGCACTATGGCTACACCTTC
- | - | TRBJ1-5 | TRBV6-5 | CASSYRGALPQPQHF | TGTGCCAGCAGTTACCGGGGGGCTCTGCCCCAGCCCCAGCATTTT
- | TRBD2 | TRBJ2-3 | TRBV2 | CASEKTSGTTDTQYF | TGTGCCAGCGAAAAGACTAGCGGAACCACAGATACGCAGTATTTT
once | - | TRBJ2-2 | TRBV5-1 | CASRNRNTGELFF | TGCGCCAGCAGAAACAGAAACACCGGGGAGCTGTTTTTT
- | TRBD2 | TRBJ2-7 | TRBV5-1 | CASSLQRGAYEQYF | TGCGCCAGCAGCTTGCAGCGGGGAGCCTACGAGCAGTACTTC
- | - | TRBJ2-7 | TRBV12-5 | CASGLGLAYEQYF | TGTGCTAGTGGTTTGGGCCTAGCTTATGAGCAGTACTTC
- | TRBD1 | TRBJ1-1 | TRBV11-2 | CASSSLTGGKRLSTEAFF | TGTGCCAGCAGCTCCTTAACAGGGGGTAAGAGGCTGAGCACTGAAGCTTTCTTT
- | - | TRBJ2-7 | TRBV11-3 | CASTQGRDSYEQYF | TGTGCCAGCACCCAAGGACGGGACTCCTACGAGCAGTACTTC
- | - | TRBJ1-1 | TRBV7-2 | CASSGYRQAEAFF | TGTGCCAGCAGCGGCTACAGGCAGGCTGAAGCTTTCTTT
- | TRBD2 | TRBJ2-7 | TRBV5-1 | CASSSTGTSGKSGYEQYF | TGCGCCAGCAGCTCCACCGGGACTAGCGGGAAGTCTGGTTACGAGCAGTACTTC
- | - | TRBJ1-2 | TRBV12-5 | CASGLRGGDYGYTF | TGTGCTAGTGGTTTGAGGGGAGGGGACTATGGCTACACCTTC
- | TRBD2 | TRBJ2-3 | TRBV5-5 | CASSSTSGTIDTQYF | TGTGCCAGCAGCTCGACTAGCGGGACGATAGATACGCAGTATTTT
- | TRBD1 | TRBJ1-5 | TRBV27 | CASSLQGQDGQPQHF | TGTGCCAGCAGTTTACAAGGACAGGACGGTCAGCCCCAGCATTTT
- | - | TRBJ2-1 | TRBV5-4 | CASSLGAGRAYNEQFF | TGTGCCAGCAGCTTGGGTGCGGGAAGAGCCTACAATGAGCAGTTCTTC
once | - | TRBJ1-1 | TRBV4-2 | CASSHPRQMNTEAFF | TGTGCCAGCAGCCATCCCCGACAGATGAACACTGAAGCTTTCTTT
- | TRBD1 | TRBJ2-7 | TRBV19 | CASKGADTYEQYF | TGTGCCAGTAAGGGGGCGGACACCTACGAGCAGTACTTC
- | - | TRBJ1-1 | TRBV5-4 | CASSPGGRDTEAFF | TGCGCCAGCAGCCCCGGAGGGAGGGACACTGAAGCTTTCTTT
once | - | TRBJ1-1 | TRBV5-8 | CASRPLEVAAFF | TGTGCCAGCAGGCCCCTCGAGGTCGCAGCTTTCTTT
- | - | TRBJ2-2 | TRBV30 | CAWSPTRELFF | TGTGCCTGGAGTCCTACTCGGGAGCTGTTTTTT
- | - | TRBJ1-1 | TRBV19 | CASSKARGNTEAFF | TGTGCCAGTAGTAAAGCTCGGGGGAACACTGAAGCTTTCTTT
- | TRBD1 | TRBJ2-7 | TRBV18 | CASSPGTGGPYEQYF | TGTGCCAGCTCACCCGGGACAGGGGGGCCCTACGAGCAGTACTTC
- | - | TRBJ2-7 | TRBV7-2 | CASSLRGAPYEQYF | TGTGCCAGCAGCTTACGGGGGGCCCCCTACGAGCAGTACTTC
- | TRBD1 | TRBJ2-1 | TRBV2 | CASSEGQGANEQFF | TGTGCCAGCAGTGAGGGACAGGGGGCGAATGAGCAGTTCTTC
- | TRBD1 | TRBJ1-5 | TRBV7-2 | CASSSFTGDQPQHF | TGTGCCAGCAGCTCCTTTACAGGGGACCAGCCCCAGCATTTT
- | TRBD2 | TRBJ2-3 | TRBV5-1 | CASSAVGTSEGDTQYF | TGCGCCAGCAGCGCTGTCGGGACTAGTGAGGGGGATACGCAGTATTTT
- | - | TRBJ1-1 | TRBV5-1 | CASSLETMGFNTEAFF | TGCGCCAGCAGCTTGGAAACGATGGGCTTTAACACTGAAGCTTTCTTT
- | - | TRBJ1-1 | TRBV5-1 | CASSFDRSLNTEAFF | TGCGCCAGCAGCTTCGACAGATCCTTGAACACTGAAGCTTTCTTT
- | TRBD2 | TRBJ2-2 | TRBV27 | CASSRAGGNTGELFF | TGTGCCAGCAGTAGAGCGGGGGGGAACACCGGGGAGCTGTTTTTT
- | - | TRBJ2-2 | TRBV28 | CASSFGSGELFF | TGTGCCAGCAGTTTTGGGAGCGGGGAGCTGTTTTTT
few | - | TRBJ1-1 | TRBV7-8 | CASSSDTHRNTEAFF | TGTGCCAGCAGCTCTGACACACACAGGAACACTGAAGCTTTCTTT
- | - | TRBJ1-2 | TRBV2 | CASSEDQAMNYGYTF | TGTGCCAGCAGTGAAGATCAGGCCATGAACTATGGCTACACCTTC
- | TRBD1 | TRBJ2-6 | TRBV18 | CASSLGQGYSGANVLTF | TGTGCCAGCTCACTCGGACAGGGGTACTCTGGGGCCAACGTCCTGACTTTC
- | - | TRBJ2-1 | TRBV13 | CASSLVASSYNEQFF | TGTGCCAGCAGCTTAGTAGCTAGCTCCTACAATGAGCAGTTCTTC
- | - | TRBJ2-7 | TRBV30 | CAWSTSYEQYF | TGTGCCTGGAGTACCAGCTACGAGCAGTACTTC
- | - | TRBJ1-4 | TRBV28 | CASSRGRDEKLFF | TGTGCCAGCAGCCGAGGGCGGGATGAAAAACTGTTTTTT
- | TRBD2 | TRBJ2-7 | TRBV5-1 | CASSTGLAGPYEQYF | TGCGCCAGCAGCACCGGACTAGCGGGACCCTACGAGCAGTACTTC
- | - | TRBJ2-2 | TRBV7-3 | CASSPPGSRDTGELFF | TGTGCCAGCAGCCCACCCGGGAGTAGGGACACCGGGGAGCTGTTTTTT
- | - | TRBJ1-2 | TRBV6-5 | CASSYSKIHNYGYTF | TGTGCCAGCAGTTACTCGAAGATACATAACTATGGCTACACCTTC
- | TRBD1 | TRBJ1-4 | TRBV6-1 | CASRTGVNEKLFF | TGTGCCAGCAGAACAGGGGTGAATGAAAAACTGTTTTTT
- | - | TRBJ2-6 | TRBV28 | CASSSSGGSGANVLTF | TGTGCCAGCAGTTCCTCCGGCGGTTCTGGGGCCAACGTCCTGACTTTC
- | TRBD1 | TRBJ2-2 | TRBV29-1 | CSVGTGAGELFF | TGCAGCGTCGGGACAGGGGCCGGGGAGCTGTTTTTT
once | - | TRBJ2-1 | TRBV9 | CASSVGAGTYNEQFF | TGTGCCAGCAGCGTAGGTGCAGGGACCTACAATGAGCAGTTCTTC
- | TRBD1 | TRBJ2-5 | TRBV2 | CASSLTGGRETQYF | TGTGCCAGCAGTTTAACAGGGGGGAGAGAGACCCAGTACTTC
- | - | TRBJ2-5 | TRBV19 | CASSIDRLGGETQYF | TGTGCCAGTAGTATAGATCGTCTAGGGGGAGAGACCCAGTACTTC
- | TRBD1 | TRBJ2-7 | TRBV5-4 | CASSLQYRGTYEQYF | TGTGCCAGCAGCCTCCAATACAGGGGTACGTACGAGCAGTACTTC
- | TRBD1 | TRBJ2-4 | TRBV29-1 | CSVDRGNIQYF | TGCAGCGTTGACAGGGGGAACATTCAGTACTTC